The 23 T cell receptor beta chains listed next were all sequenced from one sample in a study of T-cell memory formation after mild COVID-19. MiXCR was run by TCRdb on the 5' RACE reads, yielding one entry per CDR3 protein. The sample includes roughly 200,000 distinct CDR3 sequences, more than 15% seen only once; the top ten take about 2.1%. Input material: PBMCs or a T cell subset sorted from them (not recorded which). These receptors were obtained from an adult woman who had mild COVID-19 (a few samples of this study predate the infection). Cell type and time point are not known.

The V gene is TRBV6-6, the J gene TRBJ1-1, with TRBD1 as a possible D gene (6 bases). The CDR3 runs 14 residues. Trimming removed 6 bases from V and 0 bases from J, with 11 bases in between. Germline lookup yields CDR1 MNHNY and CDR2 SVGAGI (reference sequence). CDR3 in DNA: TGTGCCAGCAGCGCGGACAGCCTGAACACTGAAGCTTTCTTT. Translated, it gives CASSADSLNTEAFF.

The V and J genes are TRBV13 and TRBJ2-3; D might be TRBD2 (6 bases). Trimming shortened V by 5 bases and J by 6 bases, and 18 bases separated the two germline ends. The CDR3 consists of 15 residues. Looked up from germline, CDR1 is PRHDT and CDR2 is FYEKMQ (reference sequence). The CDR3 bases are TGTGCCAGCAGCCCACGACCGGAGGGCCCGGATACGCAGTATTTT. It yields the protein CASSPRPEGPDTQYF.

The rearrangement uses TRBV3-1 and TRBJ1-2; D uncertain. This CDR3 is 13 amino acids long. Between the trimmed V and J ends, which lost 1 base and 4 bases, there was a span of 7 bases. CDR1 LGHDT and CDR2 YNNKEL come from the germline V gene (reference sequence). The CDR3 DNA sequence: TGTGCCAGCAGCCAAGCAACAGTCTATGGCTACACCTTC. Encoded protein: CASSQATVYGYTF.

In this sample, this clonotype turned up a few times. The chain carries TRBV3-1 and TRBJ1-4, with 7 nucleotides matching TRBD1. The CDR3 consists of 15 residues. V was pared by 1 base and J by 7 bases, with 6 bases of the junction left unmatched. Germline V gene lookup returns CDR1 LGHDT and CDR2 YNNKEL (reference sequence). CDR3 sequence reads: CASSQVQGGGEKLFF. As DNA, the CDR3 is TGTGCCAGCAGCCAAGTTCAGGGGGGGGGTGAAAAACTGTTTTTT.

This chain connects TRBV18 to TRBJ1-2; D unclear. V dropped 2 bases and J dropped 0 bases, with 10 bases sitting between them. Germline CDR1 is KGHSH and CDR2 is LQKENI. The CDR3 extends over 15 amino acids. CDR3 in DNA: TGTGCCAGCTCACCAGTTCCAGGTTCTAACTATGGCTACACCTTC. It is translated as CASSPVPGSNYGYTF.

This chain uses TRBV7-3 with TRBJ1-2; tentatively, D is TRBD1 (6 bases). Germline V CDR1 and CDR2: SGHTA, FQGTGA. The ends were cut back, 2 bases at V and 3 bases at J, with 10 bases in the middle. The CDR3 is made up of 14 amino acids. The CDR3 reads CASSLFPGDYGYTF. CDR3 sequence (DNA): TGTGCCAGCAGCTTATTTCCAGGGGACTATGGCTACACCTTC.

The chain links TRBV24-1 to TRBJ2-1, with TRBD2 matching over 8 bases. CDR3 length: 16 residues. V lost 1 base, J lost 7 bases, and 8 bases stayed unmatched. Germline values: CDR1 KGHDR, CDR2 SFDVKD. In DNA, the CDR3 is TGTGCCACCAGTGATTTAGGTAGCGGGAAGACGAATGAGCAGTTCTTC. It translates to CATSDLGSGKTNEQFF.

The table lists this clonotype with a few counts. The CDR3 loop reads CASRGRSVTQYF. The CDR3 DNA follows: TGTGCCAGCAGGGGTAGAAGCGTTACGCAGTATTTT. The chain recombines TRBV2 with TRBJ2-3; D gene ambiguous. Germline CDR1 and CDR2: SNHLY and FYNNEI. The CDR3 sequence is 12 residues long. Between the trimmed V and J ends, which lost 6 bases and 8 bases, there was a span of 12 bases.

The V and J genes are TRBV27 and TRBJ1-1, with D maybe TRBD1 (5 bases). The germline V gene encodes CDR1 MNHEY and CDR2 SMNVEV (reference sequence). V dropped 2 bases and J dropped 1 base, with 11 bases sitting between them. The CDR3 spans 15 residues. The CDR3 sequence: CASSLRGLWNTEAFF. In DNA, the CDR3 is TGTGCCAGCAGTTTACGGGGACTCTGGAACACTGAAGCTTTCTTT.

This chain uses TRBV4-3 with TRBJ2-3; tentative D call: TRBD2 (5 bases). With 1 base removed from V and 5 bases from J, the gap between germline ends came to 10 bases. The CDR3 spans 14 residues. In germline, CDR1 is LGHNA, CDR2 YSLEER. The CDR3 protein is CASSQAGEGDTQYF. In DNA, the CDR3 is TGCGCCAGCAGCCAAGCAGGCGAGGGAGATACGCAGTATTTT.

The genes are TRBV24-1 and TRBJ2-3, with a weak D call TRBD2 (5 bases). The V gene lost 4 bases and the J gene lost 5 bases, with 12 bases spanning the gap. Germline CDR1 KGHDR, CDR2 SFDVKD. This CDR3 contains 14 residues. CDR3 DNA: TGTGCCACCAGTGACCTTTGGACTCGAGATACGCAGTATTTT. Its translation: CATSDLWTRDTQYF.

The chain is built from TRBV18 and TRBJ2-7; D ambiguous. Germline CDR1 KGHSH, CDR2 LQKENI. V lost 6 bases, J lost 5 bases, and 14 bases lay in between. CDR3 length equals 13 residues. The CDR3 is CASSRTALDEQYF. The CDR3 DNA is TGTGCCAGCTCTCGGACGGCCCTCGACGAGCAGTACTTC. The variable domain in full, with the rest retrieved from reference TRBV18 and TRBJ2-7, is NAGVMQNPRHLVRRRGQEARLRCSPMKGHSHVYWYRQLPEEGLKFMVYLQKENIIDESGMPKERFSAEFPKEGPSILRIQQVVRGDSAAYFCASSRTALDEQYFGPGTRLTVT.

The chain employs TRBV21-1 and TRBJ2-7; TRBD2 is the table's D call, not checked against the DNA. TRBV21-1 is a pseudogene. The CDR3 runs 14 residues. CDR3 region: CATSGKTRCYEQYF. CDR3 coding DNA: TGTGCCACCTCAGGGAAGACTAGGTGCTACGAGCAGTACTTC.

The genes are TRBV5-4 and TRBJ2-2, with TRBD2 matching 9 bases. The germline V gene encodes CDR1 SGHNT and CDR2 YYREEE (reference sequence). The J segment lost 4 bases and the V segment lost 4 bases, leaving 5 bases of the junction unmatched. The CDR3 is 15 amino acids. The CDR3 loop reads CASSLAGGSTGELFF. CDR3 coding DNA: TGTGCCAGCAGCCTCGCGGGGGGGAGCACCGGGGAGCTGTTTTTT.

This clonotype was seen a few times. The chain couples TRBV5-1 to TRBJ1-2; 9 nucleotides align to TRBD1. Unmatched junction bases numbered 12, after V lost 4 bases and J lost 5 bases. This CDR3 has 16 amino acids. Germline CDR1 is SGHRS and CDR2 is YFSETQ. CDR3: CASSPGQGSSWYGYTF. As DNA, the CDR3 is TGCGCCAGCAGCCCGGGACAGGGATCAAGCTGGTATGGCTACACCTTC.

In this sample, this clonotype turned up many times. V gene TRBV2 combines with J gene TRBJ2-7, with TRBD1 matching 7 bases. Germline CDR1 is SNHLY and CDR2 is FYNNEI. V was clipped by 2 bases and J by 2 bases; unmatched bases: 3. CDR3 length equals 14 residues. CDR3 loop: CASSEQGETYEQYF. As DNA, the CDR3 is TGTGCCAGCAGTGAACAGGGGGAAACCTACGAGCAGTACTTC.

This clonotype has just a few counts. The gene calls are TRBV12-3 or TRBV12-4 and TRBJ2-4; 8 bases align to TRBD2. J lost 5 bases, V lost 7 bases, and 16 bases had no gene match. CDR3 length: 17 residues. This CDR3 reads CASTLAVTSVSQNIQYF. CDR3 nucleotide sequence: TGTGCCAGCACCTTAGCCGTGACTAGCGTGAGTCAAAACATTCAGTACTTC.

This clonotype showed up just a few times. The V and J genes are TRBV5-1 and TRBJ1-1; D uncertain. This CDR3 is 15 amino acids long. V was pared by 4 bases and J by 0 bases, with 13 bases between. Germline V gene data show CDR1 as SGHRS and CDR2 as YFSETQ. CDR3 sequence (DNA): TGCGCCAGCAGCCCTAACAGCGGCATGAACACTGAAGCTTTCTTT. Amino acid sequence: CASSPNSGMNTEAFF.

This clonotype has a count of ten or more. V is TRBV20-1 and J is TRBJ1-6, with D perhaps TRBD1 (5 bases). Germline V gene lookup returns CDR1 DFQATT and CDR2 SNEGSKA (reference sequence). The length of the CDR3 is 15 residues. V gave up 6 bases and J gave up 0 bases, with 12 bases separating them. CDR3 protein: CSAGPSSSYNSPLHF. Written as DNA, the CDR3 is TGCAGTGCGGGACCCTCTAGCTCCTATAATTCACCCCTCCACTTT.

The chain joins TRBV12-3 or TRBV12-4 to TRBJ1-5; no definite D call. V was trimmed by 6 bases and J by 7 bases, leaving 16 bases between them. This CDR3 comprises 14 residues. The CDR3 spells CASSPSNLGQPQHF. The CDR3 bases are TGTGCCAGCAGCCCTTCGAACTTAGGGCAGCCCCAGCATTTT.

The CDR3 DNA follows: TGCAGTGCTAGAGCCTTGCCGGGACAGGGGGTAGATACGCAGTATTTT. Translation: CSARALPGQGVDTQYF. The V and J genes are TRBV20-1 and TRBJ2-3; TRBD1 aligns across 11 bases. V shed 1 base and J 5 bases; nucleotides not matched to a gene: 8. Germline CDR1 DFQATT, CDR2 SNEGSKA (reference sequence). The CDR3 loop spans 16 amino acids.

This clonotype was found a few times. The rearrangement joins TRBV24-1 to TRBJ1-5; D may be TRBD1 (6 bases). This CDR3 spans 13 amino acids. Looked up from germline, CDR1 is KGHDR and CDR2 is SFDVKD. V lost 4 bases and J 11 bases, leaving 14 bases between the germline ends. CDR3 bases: TGTGCCACCAGTGAAGTACAGGGAGGCACCCAGCATTTT. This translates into CATSEVQGGTQHF.

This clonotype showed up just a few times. CDR3 in amino acids: CSVGPSGSNEQFF. In DNA, the CDR3 is TGCAGCGTTGGTCCTAGCGGGAGCAATGAGCAGTTCTTC. The rearrangement uses TRBV29-1 and TRBJ2-1; 10 nucleotides agree with TRBD2. The V gene's germline CDR1 is SQVTM and CDR2 ANQGSEA. There are 13 residues in the CDR3. Trimming cost V 4 bases and J 6 bases; bases outside gene matches: 3.